This TCR beta chain comes out of a study of blood T cell repertoires in COVID-19. As for the study in general: The origin of the acute and convalescent COVID-19 samples was the United States, Italy and Spain. The cDNA or gDNA used as material had been derived from T cells, B-cell-depleted T cells, or PBMCs.

This CDR3 is built from 15 residues. CDR1 is SGHTA, CDR2 FQGNSA, per germline. The germline V and J ends were trimmed by 5 bases and 8 bases, with 19 bases remaining between them. In the original analysis: Estimates of nucleated cell counts were drawn from the amplification of reference gene primers. The assay was immunoSEQ multiplex PCR, and TCRdb's table has in-frame clones only and misses some. The V and J calls and the clone size are those of that table, but D and trimming were determined from the DNA. Found here are roughly 76,000 clones, over 85% of them singletons; the top ten hold around 1.6%.

The clonotype was recovered from a man aged 50 or older with acute or convalescent COVID-19. Sequenced input: peripheral blood. The chain couples TRBV7-2 to TRBJ2-4; possible D gene TRBD1, 7 bases. CDR3 in amino acids: CASSRKGQGEDIQYF. Written as DNA, the CDR3 is TGTGCCAGCAGCCGCAAGGGGCAGGGGGAGGACATTCAGTACTTC.